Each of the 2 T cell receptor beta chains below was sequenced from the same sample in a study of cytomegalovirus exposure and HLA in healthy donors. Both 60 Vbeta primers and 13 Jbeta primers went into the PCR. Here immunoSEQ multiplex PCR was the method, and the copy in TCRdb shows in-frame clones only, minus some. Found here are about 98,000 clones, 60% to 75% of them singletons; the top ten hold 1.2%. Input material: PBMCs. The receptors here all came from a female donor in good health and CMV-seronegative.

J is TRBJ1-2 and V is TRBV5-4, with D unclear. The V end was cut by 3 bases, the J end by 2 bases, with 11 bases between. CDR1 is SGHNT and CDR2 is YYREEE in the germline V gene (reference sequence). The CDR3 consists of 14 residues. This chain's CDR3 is CASSSGSVNYGYTF. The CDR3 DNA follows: TGTGCCAGCAGCTCGGGGTCAGTCAACTATGGCTACACCTTC. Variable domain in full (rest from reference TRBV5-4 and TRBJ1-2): ETGVTQSPTHLIKTRGQQVTLRCSSQSGHNTVSWYQQALGQGPQFIFQYYREEENGRGNFPPRFSGLQFPNYSSELNVNALELDDSALYLCASSSGSVNYGYTFGSGTRLTVV.

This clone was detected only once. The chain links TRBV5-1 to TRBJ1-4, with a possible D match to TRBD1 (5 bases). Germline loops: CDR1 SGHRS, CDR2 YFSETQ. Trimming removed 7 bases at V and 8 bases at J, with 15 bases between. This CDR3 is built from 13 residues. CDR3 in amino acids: CASRAGPGEKLFF. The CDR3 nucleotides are TGCGCCAGCCGGGCAGGGCCCGGCGAAAAACTGTTTTTT.